Below, 12 T cell receptor beta chains from the same sample are listed, as sequenced in a study of cytomegalovirus exposure and HLA in healthy donors. The study ran its PCR with 60 Vbeta and 13 Jbeta primers. Measured with immunoSEQ multiplex PCR; TCRdb has only the in-frame clones, and not every one. The table shows 120,000 or so clones, with under 90% occurring only once. The sequenced sample consisted of PBMCs. The receptors were sampled from a woman aged 40-49 years in good health and CMV-seropositive.

The chain has TRBV7-8 and TRBJ1-2, with D uncertain. The CDR3 extends over 16 amino acids. Germline loops: CDR1 SGHVS, CDR2 FQNEAQ. Deletions cut 1 base from V and 8 bases from J, with 20 bases between. Here the CDR3 DNA reads TGTGCCAGCAGCTTAGACAGAGATCGAACCTTTAGAGGCTACACCTTC. This gives the protein CASSLDRDRTFRGYTF.

The chain is built from TRBV7-2 and TRBJ2-7; perhaps TRBD1 as D (6 bases). Germline-derived CDR1 and CDR2 are SGHTA and FQGNSA. The length of the CDR3 is 14 residues. Trimming removed 1 base at V and 4 bases at J, with 11 bases between. The CDR3 loop reads CASSLEGTRYEQYF. The DNA of the CDR3 is TGTGCCAGCAGCTTAGAAGGGACAAGGTACGAGCAGTACTTC.

The chain combines TRBV9 with TRBJ1-4; the D gene is possibly TRBD1 (5 bases). Germline V gives CDR1 SGDLS, CDR2 YYNGEE. The CDR3 is made up of 14 amino acids. V lost 0 bases, J lost 4 bases, and 7 bases lay in between. DNA of the CDR3: TGTGCCAGCAGCGTAGGCCAGGGTAATGAAAAACTGTTTTTT. The encoded protein is CASSVGQGNEKLFF.

In the case of this clone: At one end the junction does not follow the germline gene, possibly because of a read error. CDR3 region: CASSLAGTGFQNF. DNA of the CDR3: TGCGCCAGCAGCTTGGCCGGGACAGGGTTTCAAAATTTT. The chain employs TRBV5-1 and TRBJ1-4, with 9 bases matching TRBD1. The CDR3 contains 13 residues. Germline lookup yields CDR1 SGHRS and CDR2 YFSETQ.

This chain uses TRBV6-1 with TRBJ2-5; 11 bases map to TRBD2. The CDR3 sequence is 15 residues long. Germline loops: CDR1 MNHNS, CDR2 SASEGT. The V gene end was trimmed by 3 bases and the J gene end by 5 bases; junction bases not matched to a gene: 5. The CDR3 nucleotides read TGTGCCAGCAGTGACATAGCGGGAGGGGGGGAGACCCAGTACTTC. Its protein product is CASSDIAGGGETQYF.

This rearrangement joins TRBV28 to TRBJ1-5; no definite D call. CDR1 and CDR2 (germline): MDHEN, SYDVKM. Trimming pared 7 bases from V and 1 base from J, leaving 14 bases between. The CDR3 consists of 15 residues. The CDR3 DNA sequence: TGTGCCAGCAACCGAGGACTGGGGAGCAATCAGCCCCAGCATTTT. The encoded protein is CASNRGLGSNQPQHF.

This chain links TRBV6-5 with TRBJ2-5; the match to TRBD2 covers 7 bases. This CDR3 is built from 14 residues. Germline V gene lookup returns CDR1 MNHEY and CDR2 SVGAGI. With 4 bases clipped from V and 11 bases from J, the junction kept 13 bases outside the gene matches. The CDR3 here is CASSSPGTTGVQYF. CDR3 DNA sequence: TGTGCCAGCAGTTCACCCGGGACTACCGGCGTGCAGTACTTC.

The J gene is TRBJ2-1, the V gene TRBV10-3, with 16 bases identical to TRBD2. V dropped 6 bases and J dropped 14; count of bases not matched to a gene: 7. CDR3 length equals 14 residues. CDR1 ENHRY and CDR2 SYGVKD come from the germline V gene. The CDR3 sequence is CAIRNGTSGRVKFF. CDR3 in DNA: TGTGCCATCAGGAACGGGACTAGCGGGAGGGTTAAGTTCTTC.

The chain couples TRBV5-6 to TRBJ1-4; D call uncertain. V was shortened by 2 bases and J by 8 bases, with 13 bases between the two germline ends. Germline loops: CDR1 SGHDT, CDR2 YYEEEE. This CDR3 is built from 14 residues. Written as DNA, the CDR3 is TGTGCCAGCAGCTTCAGGAGGGTTAGCGAAAAACTGTTTTTT. This gives the protein CASSFRRVSEKLFF.

The rearrangement joins TRBV7-9 to TRBJ2-3, with 15 bases lining up with TRBD2. J lost 5 bases, V lost 4 bases, and 4 bases had no gene match. This CDR3 spans 16 amino acids. The V gene's germline CDR1 is SEHNR and CDR2 FQNEAQ (reference sequence). CDR3 residues: CASSSGLAGGGDTQYF. DNA of the CDR3: TGTGCCAGCAGCTCCGGACTAGCGGGGGGGGGAGATACGCAGTATTTT.

The V gene is TRBV6-5, the J gene TRBJ2-2, with no clear D. Trimming took 6 bases from V and 5 from J, leaving 10 bases between them. Germline loops: CDR1 MNHEY, CDR2 SVGAGI. The CDR3 totals 13 residues. CDR3 protein: CASSLGRTGELFF. The CDR3, as DNA: TGTGCCAGCAGCTTGGGCCGGACCGGGGAGCTGTTTTTT.

This clone was seen a single time. The chain employs TRBV4-2 and TRBJ2-1; 9 bases agree with TRBD2. Germline V CDR1 and CDR2: LGHNA, YNFKEQ. Trimming at V came to 0 bases and at J to 12 bases, leaving 6 bases not matched to a gene. The CDR3 is 14 amino acids. The CDR3 sequence: CASSQDRVAGAQFF. The CDR3 nucleotides are TGTGCCAGCAGCCAAGATCGGGTAGCGGGAGCGCAGTTCTTC.